The 32 T cell receptor beta chains in this list originate from one sample, sequenced in a study of cytomegalovirus exposure and HLA in healthy donors. The table came from immunoSEQ multiplex PCR; TCRdb's copy has only in-frame clones and leaves some out. Among 100,000 to 150,000 clones listed, about 96% were seen once. Sequencing was carried out using PBMCs. The receptors were gathered from a man younger than 30 in good health and CMV-seronegative.

This CDR3 reads CASRRTGNGEKLFF. The DNA of the CDR3 is TGTGCCAGCAGAAGGACTGGGAATGGAGAAAAACTGTTTTTT. J is TRBJ1-4 and V is TRBV6-1; D remains unclear. The V end lost 6 bases, the J end lost 8 bases, and 16 bases lay between the germline ends. Looked up from germline, CDR1 is MNHNS and CDR2 is SASEGT. The length of the CDR3 is 14 residues.

CDR3 sequence: CASSLVQGVTGELFF. The DNA for the CDR3 is TGTGCCAGCAGTTTAGTACAGGGGGTCACCGGGGAGCTGTTTTTT. The V and J genes are TRBV27 and TRBJ2-2, with 8 bases aligning to TRBD1. The CDR3 is made up of 15 amino acids. Germline CDR1 reads MNHEY; CDR2 reads SMNVEV (reference sequence). With 2 bases clipped from V and 4 bases from J, the junction kept 3 bases outside the gene matches.

V gene TRBV4-1 combines with J gene TRBJ2-1; possible D gene TRBD1, 6 bases. The CDR3 has 16 amino acids. V was pared by 5 bases and J by 2 bases, with 16 bases between. The germline CDR1 and CDR2 sequences are MGHRA and YSYEKL. CDR3: CASSKGAGEPYNEQFF. In nucleotides, the CDR3 is TGCGCCAGCAGCAAAGGGGCAGGGGAACCCTACAATGAGCAGTTCTTC.

The chain employs TRBV2 and TRBJ2-5; 10 bases are a match to TRBD2. CDR1 SNHLY and CDR2 FYNNEI come from the germline V gene. V shed 5 bases and J 7 bases; nucleotides not matched to a gene: 10. CDR3 length: 15 residues. The CDR3 coding sequence is TGTGCCAGCAGTTCGGCAAGCGGGAGGGGAGGGACCCAGTACTTC. It specifies CASSSASGRGGTQYF.

The rearrangement uses TRBV28 and TRBJ1-1; D gene ambiguous. CDR3 length: 14 residues. Germline V lookup: CDR1 MDHEN, CDR2 SYDVKM. Between the trimmed V and J ends, which lost 5 bases and 3 bases, there was a span of 13 bases. In DNA form, the CDR3 reads TGTGCCAGCAGTCCCCACACATCCTACACTGAAGCTTTCTTT. Amino acids: CASSPHTSYTEAFF.

The chain has TRBV28 and TRBJ2-3, with TRBD2 matching 12 bases. The CDR3 length is 15 residues. Trimming cost V 6 bases and J 6 bases; bases outside gene matches: 7. Looked up from germline, CDR1 is MDHEN and CDR2 is SYDVKM. The CDR3 region is CASRARLAGADTQYF. For the CDR3, the DNA is TGTGCCAGCAGAGCCAGACTAGCGGGAGCTGATACGCAGTATTTT.

V is TRBV29-1 and J is TRBJ1-2; 7 nucleotides match TRBD1. Germline V gene lookup returns CDR1 SQVTM and CDR2 ANQGSEA. The CDR3 extends over 11 amino acids. V shed 5 bases, J shed 6 bases, and the junction held 3 bases outside the gene matches. Here the CDR3 DNA reads TGCAGCGTTCCCGACAGGGATGGCTACACCTTC. Protein: CSVPDRDGYTF. The full variable domain, with the rest looked up from reference TRBV29-1 and TRBJ1-2, is SAVISQKPSRDICQRGTSLTIQCQVDSQVTMMFWYRQQPGQSLTLIATANQGSEATYESGFVIDKFPISRPNLTFSTLTVSNMSPEDSSIYLCSVPDRDGYTFGSGTRLTVV.

This clone was seen a single time. This chain uses TRBV4-1 with TRBJ2-7; perhaps TRBD2 as D (5 bases). The germline CDR1 and CDR2 sequences are MGHRA and YSYEKL. The V and J ends lost 6 bases and 3 bases respectively, with 21 bases between them. The CDR3 length is 16 residues. The CDR3 nucleotides read TGCGCCAGCAGTCCTTCCGAGGGTCCAAAGAGCTACGAGCAGTACTTC. This gives the protein CASSPSEGPKSYEQYF.

This sequence joins TRBV7-9 and TRBJ1-1, with 8 bases lining up with TRBD1. V was clipped by 2 bases and J by 7 bases; unmatched bases: 9. CDR3 length: 15 residues. Germline assignment: CDR1 SEHNR and CDR2 FQNEAQ (reference sequence). This CDR3 reads CASSLRQLQGGEAFF. The CDR3 DNA reads as TGTGCCAGCAGCTTACGACAATTACAGGGGGGTGAAGCTTTCTTT.

The rearrangement uses TRBV9 and TRBJ1-1; D unclear. Germline loops: CDR1 SGDLS, CDR2 YYNGEE. The CDR3 has 14 amino acids. Trimming removed 4 bases at V and 1 base at J, with 11 bases between. The CDR3 nucleotides read TGTGCCAGCAGCTATTGGGCTGAGAACACTGAAGCTTTCTTT. This codes for CASSYWAENTEAFF.

V usage is TRBV29-1 and J usage is TRBJ2-7, with D perhaps TRBD1 (6 bases). Trimming stripped 6 bases from V and 3 bases from J, with 15 bases between. Germline lookup yields CDR1 SQVTM and CDR2 ANQGSEA. This CDR3 region has 13 residues. In DNA, the CDR3 is TGCAGCGTCGCCCAGGGGAACCTCTACGAGCAGTACTTC. Its translation: CSVAQGNLYEQYF.

The V gene is TRBV7-9, the J gene TRBJ2-7, with 9 nucleotides matching TRBD2. The CDR3 consists of 16 residues. CDR1 and CDR2 from the germline V gene are SEHNR and FQNEAQ (reference sequence). The J segment lost 1 base and the V segment lost 0 bases, leaving 4 bases of the junction unmatched. The CDR3 reads CASSLALAGRSYEQYF. The CDR3 coding sequence is TGTGCCAGCAGCTTAGCCCTAGCGGGAAGGTCCTACGAGCAGTACTTC.

The chain is built from TRBV4-2 and TRBJ2-1; 9 positions agree with TRBD2. Germline V CDR1 and CDR2: LGHNA, YNFKEQ. With 0 bases clipped from V and 2 bases from J, the junction kept 2 bases outside the gene matches. This CDR3 spans 16 amino acids. The CDR3: CASSQDASGAYNEQFF. The CDR3 DNA is TGTGCCAGCAGCCAAGATGCTAGCGGGGCCTACAATGAGCAGTTCTTC.

This chain joins TRBV2 and TRBJ2-5; no clear D. The CDR3 length is 16 residues. Germline V CDR1 and CDR2: SNHLY, FYNNEI. Trimming took off 1 base at V and 1 base at J, with 13 bases between the two ends. CDR3 DNA sequence: TGTGCCAGCAGTGAAGAGTCTGGCGGAGCCCAAGAGACCCAGTACTTC. As protein: CASSEESGGAQETQYF.

Here the CDR3 reads CASSLDRQAMNTEAFF. The CDR3 region has the DNA TGCGCCAGCAGCTTGGACAGGCAAGCTATGAACACTGAAGCTTTCTTT. The gene calls are TRBV5-1 and TRBJ1-1, with TRBD1 as a possible D gene (5 bases). Germline V CDR1 and CDR2: SGHRS, YFSETQ. Trimming cost V 0 bases and J 0 bases, with 12 bases left between them. The length of the CDR3 is 16 residues.

The genes are TRBV19 and TRBJ1-1, with 7 nucleotides matching TRBD1. This CDR3 is built from 13 residues. From germline, CDR1 is LNHDA and CDR2 SQIVND (reference sequence). The V segment lost 3 bases and the J segment 8 bases; nucleotides outside the gene matches: 6. Written as DNA, the CDR3 is TGTGCCAGTAGTATCTGGACAGGCCGGGAAGCTTTCTTT. It is translated as CASSIWTGREAFF.

The chain links TRBV5-4 to TRBJ2-7, with D perhaps TRBD1 (5 bases). This CDR3 comprises 15 residues. V lost 10 bases and J lost 0, with 20 bases in between. From germline, CDR1 is SGHNT and CDR2 YYREEE (reference sequence). CDR3 protein: CASRRWGASSYEQYF. Written as DNA, the CDR3 is TGTGCCTCGCGCCGGTGGGGCGCTAGCTCCTACGAGCAGTACTTC.

V is TRBV7-8 and J is TRBJ2-2; TRBD1 agrees at 7 bases. The CDR3 is 15 amino acids. The V gene end was trimmed by 1 base and the J gene end by 5 bases; junction bases not matched to a gene: 4. Looked up from germline, CDR1 is SGHVS and CDR2 is FQNEAQ. For the CDR3, the DNA is TGTGCCAGCAGCTTAGTGGGGACAGAGACCGGGGAGCTGTTTTTT. Translating gives CASSLVGTETGELFF.

V and J are TRBV4-1 and TRBJ2-7; 8 bases align to TRBD1. J lost 2 bases, V lost 0 bases, and 15 bases had no gene match. The length of the CDR3 is 19 residues. Germline V lookup: CDR1 MGHRA, CDR2 YSYEKL. Written as DNA, the CDR3 is TGCGCCAGCAGCCAAGACCAAACTCAGGGGGCGAGGGTAACCTACGAGCAGTACTTC. It codes for CASSQDQTQGARVTYEQYF.

The chain has TRBV7-9 and TRBJ2-5; the D gene is possibly TRBD2 (6 bases). The CDR3 has 16 amino acids. V dropped 2 bases and J dropped 5 bases, with 18 bases sitting between them. Germline lookup yields CDR1 SEHNR and CDR2 FQNEAQ (reference sequence). The CDR3 bases are TGTGCCAGCAGCTTACTAGGCCCCGGGGGTAGGGAGACCCAGTACTTC. Translated, it gives CASSLLGPGGRETQYF.

V is TRBV7-3 and J is TRBJ2-7; TRBD2 aligns across 8 bases. Germline V lookup: CDR1 SGHTA, CDR2 FQGTGA. This CDR3 comprises 15 residues. V dropped 2 bases and J dropped 4; count of bases not matched to a gene: 7. The CDR3 sequence: CASSLQAGVRYEQYF. CDR3 nucleotide sequence: TGTGCCAGCAGCTTACAAGCGGGAGTGAGGTACGAGCAGTACTTC.

J is TRBJ2-1 and V is TRBV12-5, with 7 positions matching TRBD1. CDR1 and CDR2 from the germline V gene are LGHNT and FRNRAP. The ends lost 4 bases at V and 8 bases at J; junction bases unmatched: 11. This CDR3 has 15 amino acids. The CDR3 region has the DNA TGTGCTAGTGGTTCGACAGGGACGGGTAACGATGAGCAGTTCTTC. Amino acid sequence: CASGSTGTGNDEQFF.

The genes are TRBV30 and TRBJ1-1; D gene uncertain. Trimming left V 0 bases short and J 2 bases short, with 7 bases between. Germline assignment: CDR1 GTSNPN and CDR2 SVGIG (reference sequence). The CDR3 sequence is 13 residues long. The CDR3 spells CAWSVVSNTEAFF. The CDR3 DNA sequence: TGTGCCTGGAGTGTAGTTAGCAACACTGAAGCTTTCTTT.

This chain uses TRBV27 with TRBJ2-5; D unclear. Germline CDR1 is MNHEY and CDR2 is SMNVEV (reference sequence). The CDR3 extends over 15 amino acids. Trimming took off 0 bases at V and 3 bases at J, with 11 bases between the two ends. CDR3 coding DNA: TGTGCCAGCAGTTTATCTGGCCGGGTTGAAGAGACCCAGTACTTC. Amino acids: CASSLSGRVEETQYF.

The rearrangement links TRBV29-1 to TRBJ2-7; 10 nucleotides match TRBD1. Germline CDR1 reads SQVTM; CDR2 reads ANQGSEA. The junction had 8 bases not matched to a gene; V was cut back by 3 bases and J by 6 bases. This CDR3 spans 14 amino acids. The CDR3 sequence: CSVDWDRGGSEQYF. Here the CDR3 DNA reads TGCAGCGTTGATTGGGACAGGGGTGGGTCCGAGCAGTACTTC.

DNA for the CDR3: TGTGCCAGCAGTTTATGGAAGGGGGCCGGTCAGCCCCAGCATTTT. Translating it yields CASSLWKGAGQPQHF. The chain is built from TRBV28 and TRBJ1-5; TRBD1 aligns across 7 bases. The CDR3 is 15 residues long. Germline V gene sequence: CDR1 MDHEN, CDR2 SYDVKM. With 0 bases clipped from V and 6 bases from J, the junction kept 5 bases outside the gene matches.

This clone was counted a single time. V usage is TRBV18 and J usage is TRBJ1-2; D is unresolved. Germline V gives CDR1 KGHSH, CDR2 LQKENI. V was pared by 7 bases and J by 4 bases, with 16 bases between. The CDR3 has 14 residues. The CDR3 DNA reads as TGTGCCAGCTGTTGCTTGGAGAGAATCTATGGCTACACCTTC. Translation gives CASCCLERIYGYTF.

The CDR3 loop reads CASSVFSAPTDTQYF. The CDR3 DNA reads TGTGCCAGCAGCGTATTTAGCGCCCCCACAGATACGCAGTATTTT. The chain links TRBV9 to TRBJ2-3, with D perhaps matching TRBD2 (5 bases). This CDR3 spans 15 amino acids. CDR1 and CDR2 (germline): SGDLS, YYNGEE. Trimming stripped 1 base from V and 2 bases from J, with 11 bases between.

The DNA of the CDR3 is TGTGCCAGCAGTGTTACAGGGGCCGGGGCCAACGTCCTGACTTTC. This translates into CASSVTGAGANVLTF. The rearrangement uses TRBV6-1 and TRBJ2-6; 7 bases match TRBD1. The CDR3 totals 15 residues. CDR1 MNHNS and CDR2 SASEGT come from the germline V gene. V shed 4 bases, J shed 4 bases, and the junction held 4 bases outside the gene matches.

This rearrangement joins TRBV5-5 to TRBJ2-1; perhaps TRBD1 as D (6 bases). Germline lookup yields CDR1 SGHKS and CDR2 YYEKEE (reference sequence). The CDR3 has 17 amino acids. Trimming took off 0 bases at V and 8 bases at J, with 21 bases between the two ends. CDR3 nucleotide sequence: TGTGCCAGCAGCTTGGCCTTAGGACAGAGTATGGGTGATGAGCAGTTCTTC. This sequence encodes CASSLALGQSMGDEQFF.

The chain is built from TRBV6-1 and TRBJ2-3, with D unclear. Germline-derived CDR1 and CDR2 are MNHNS and SASEGT. V gave up 7 bases and J gave up 1 base, with 9 bases separating them. The CDR3 length is 13 residues. The CDR3 DNA is TGTGCCAGCAAATTAATTCGCACAGATACGCAGTATTTT. Protein sequence: CASKLIRTDTQYF.

This sequence joins TRBV12-5 and TRBJ1-2; the match to TRBD1 covers 7 bases. Germline lookup yields CDR1 LGHNT and CDR2 FRNRAP. The CDR3 has 13 residues. V was clipped by 3 bases and J by 5 bases; unmatched bases: 3. CDR3 sequence reads: CASGFQGGYGYTF. The CDR3 region has the DNA TGTGCTAGTGGTTTTCAGGGGGGATATGGCTACACCTTC.